This T cell receptor beta chain was recovered during a study of response to subunit inactivated influenza vaccine (dated by TCRdb to 2017 to 2018). About the investigation overall: To follow how T cells responded to a trivalent subunit inactivated influenza vaccine, the researchers relied on deep quantitative profiling of the T cell receptor repertoire.

The germline ends are 16 bases apart after V is trimmed by 4 bases and J by 4 bases. The germline V gene (reference sequence) provides CDR1 DFQATT and CDR2 SNEGSKA. From its cysteine to its phenylalanine, the CDR3 spans 14 amino acids. The entry retains the CDR3 DNA only, 42 bases that are in frame from base 1. The method behind the library was RT-PCR. The sequencer listed for this sample is Illumina HiSeq 2500. TCRdb ran its own pipeline on the public reads, namely fastp trimming at Q25 and MiXCR clone calling, and kept in-frame beta chains. Rows are combined by CDR3 protein, so each entry shows the most common genes and DNA. The sample contains 450,000 to 550,000 distinct CDR3 sequences, 25% of them found a single time. The leading ten clones occupy 1.9% of the sample. Overall results and qualifications from the work: It was suggested by the authors that each seasonal influenza vaccination may recruit only a limited number of new T cells.

Remarks on this clonotype: Its antigen is unknown. Base qualities are not at hand, and no much larger clone is one base apart.

Specimen: CD4+ T cells sorted from PBMCs, collected around 5 days after vaccination. Recombination joined TRBV20-1 with TRBJ2-5, and possibly TRBD2, on 7 matching bases. The TCR originated in a man between 45 and 60 years old who received an inactivated influenza vaccine. Donor details come from another sample of the same person, matched by shared clones. In nucleotides, the sequence is TGCAGTGCTAACAGGGAAGGGAGGGCAGAGACCCAGTACTTC. Its protein is CSANREGRAETQYF.